The 9 T cell receptor beta chains below come from one sample, sequenced in a study of control samples from healthy donors and cancer patients. The protocol was immunoSEQ multiplex PCR, while the TCRdb copy is restricted to in-frame clones and leaves out a portion. The data hold about 150,000 clones, with about 94% observed a single time. The sequencing input was blood. These receptors originate from a man in his forties in good health.

The count of this clone is one. The chain is built from TRBV6-5 and TRBJ1-4; perhaps TRBD1 as D (5 bases). CDR1 is MNHEY, CDR2 SVGAGI, per germline. Trimming removed 11 bases at V and 7 bases at J, with 20 bases between. The CDR3 spans 14 residues. The CDR3 loop reads CAGAWGSRGEKLFF. CDR3 nucleotides: TGTGCCGGAGCATGGGGGTCGAGGGGTGAAAAACTGTTTTTT.

This clone was seen just once. The chain recombines TRBV28 with TRBJ2-7; possible D gene TRBD2, 6 bases. Trimming removed 8 bases at V and 2 bases at J, with 16 bases between. Germline lookup yields CDR1 MDHEN and CDR2 SYDVKM. The CDR3 spans 14 residues. CDR3 protein: CASQEGRGPYEQYF. DNA of the CDR3: TGTGCCAGCCAGGAAGGGCGGGGCCCCTACGAGCAGTACTTC.

The V call is TRBV5-1, the J call TRBJ2-1; TRBD2 is a possible D gene (5 bases). Germline CDR1 reads SGHRS; CDR2 reads YFSETQ. Between the trimmed V and J ends, which lost 0 bases and 5 bases, there was a span of 9 bases. The CDR3 extends over 14 amino acids. As DNA, the CDR3 is TGCGCCAGCAGCTTGGTTGTCGGGGACAATGAGCAGTTCTTC. It codes for CASSLVVGDNEQFF.

This clone appeared once. The CDR3 carries no conserved terminal phenylalanine or tryptophan, so it likely arises from a read error. The limits of the CDR3 on the DNA are not certain, so only TCRdb's listed CDR3 is given. This sequence joins TRBV7-7 and TRBJ1-2; the table's D call, TRBD1, has no DNA check behind it. A total of 13 residues make up the CDR3, ends included. Germline-derived CDR1 and CDR2 are SSHAT and FNYEAQ (reference sequence). This CDR3 reads CASSSPGRGSYYV.

The rearrangement uses TRBV28 and TRBJ2-2, with D uncertain. The CDR3 is made up of 13 amino acids. The ends were cut back, 4 bases at V and 8 bases at J, with 11 bases in the middle. Germline-derived CDR1 and CDR2 are MDHEN and SYDVKM. CDR3 sequence: CASSWVRAGELFF. The CDR3 nucleotides read TGTGCCAGCAGTTGGGTGCGTGCTGGGGAGCTGTTTTTT.

This chain connects TRBV5-6 to TRBJ2-7; 8 positions match TRBD1. This CDR3 has 15 residues. J was trimmed by 3 bases and V by 1 base; bases with no gene match: 6. Germline values: CDR1 SGHDT, CDR2 YYEEEE. CDR3 in DNA: TGTGCCAGCAGCTTGCCCGGACAGGGCTACTACGAGCAGTACTTC. The encoded protein is CASSLPGQGYYEQYF. Combining the CDR3 with reference TRBV5-6 and TRBJ2-7 gives the whole variable domain DAGVTQSPTHLIKTRGQQVTLRCSPKSGHDTVSWYQQALGQGPQFIFQYYEEEERQRGNFPDRFSGHQFPNYSSELNVNALLLGDSALYLCASSLPGQGYYEQYFGPGTRLTVT.

V is TRBV28 and J is TRBJ1-2; D remains ambiguous. The CDR3 length is 13 residues. V lost 3 bases, J lost 2 bases, and 7 bases lay in between. Per germline, CDR1 MDHEN and CDR2 SYDVKM. The CDR3 sequence: CASSFDKNYGYTF. DNA for the CDR3: TGTGCCAGCAGTTTTGACAAGAACTATGGCTACACCTTC.

Comment on this clone: One junction end disagrees with the germline gene, perhaps due to a read error. In the same sample, other DNA sequences code for this CDR3. J is TRBJ1-3 and V is TRBV19; 9 positions match TRBD1. This CDR3 contains 14 residues. Germline V gene data show CDR1 as LNHDA and CDR2 as SQIVND (reference sequence). The chain's CDR3 is CASTGDRAGNTIYF. The CDR3 DNA is TGTGCTAGTACCGGGGACAGGGCTGGAAACACCATATATTTT.

This chain connects TRBV6-2 or TRBV6-3 to TRBJ1-5; a possible D gene is TRBD1 (5 bases). Germline CDR1 and CDR2: MNHEY and SVGEGT. The CDR3 contains 18 residues. The V gene lost 0 bases and the J gene lost 7 bases, with 22 bases spanning the gap. CDR3 nucleotide sequence: TGTGCCAGCAGTTACTCGACGGGGCCGAGTCGGGCGTGGCAGCCCCAGCATTTT. Translating gives CASSYSTGPSRAWQPQHF.